The clone carrying this T cell receptor (beta chain) has a single count. Its specificity is unknown. These data come from a study of OX40 agonist ivuxolimab in advanced cancers. Overall study: The study enrolled dose-escalation patients with hepatocellular carcinoma, melanoma, renal cell or head and neck cancer. There were three patients with partial responses, one having hepatocellular carcinoma and two cutaneous melanoma.

Measured with immunoSEQ multiplex PCR; TCRdb has only the in-frame clones, and not every one. The sample has 25,000 to 35,000 clones, approximately 83% seen once; the top ten hold around 28%. From germline, CDR1 is SGHRS and CDR2 YFSETQ. The CDR3 runs 15 residues. J was trimmed by 2 bases and V by 5 bases; bases with no gene match: 8. Study findings and constraints: Compared with CD4+, CD8+ T cells on average had more expanded clones.

The genes are TRBV5-1 and TRBJ2-3; TRBD2 matches 7 bases. The sequence derives from an adult with an advanced solid tumor such as melanoma, head and neck, liver or kidney cancer. The specimen comprised CD4+ or CD8+ T cells sorted from blood, sampled in a trial of the OX40 agonist ivuxolimab. The CDR3 region is CASSRSGLSTDTQYF. The CDR3 DNA is TGCGCCAGCAGTCGTTCGGGACTATCCACAGATACGCAGTATTTT.